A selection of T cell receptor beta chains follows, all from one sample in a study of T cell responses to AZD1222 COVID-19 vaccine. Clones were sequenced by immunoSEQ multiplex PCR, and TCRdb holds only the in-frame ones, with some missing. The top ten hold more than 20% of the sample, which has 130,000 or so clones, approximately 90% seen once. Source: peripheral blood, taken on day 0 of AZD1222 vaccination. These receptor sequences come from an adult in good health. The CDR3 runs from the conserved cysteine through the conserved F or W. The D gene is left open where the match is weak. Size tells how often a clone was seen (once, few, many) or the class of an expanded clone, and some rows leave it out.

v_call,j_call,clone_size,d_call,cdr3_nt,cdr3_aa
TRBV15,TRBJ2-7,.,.,TGTGCCACCAGCAGAGGGGGCAGGGGAGTTTACGAGCAGTACTTC,CATSRGGRGVYEQYF
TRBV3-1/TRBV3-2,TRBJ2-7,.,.,TGTGCCAGCAGCTCCCAGGGTTCCTACGAGCAGTACTTC,CASSSQGSYEQYF
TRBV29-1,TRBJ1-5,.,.,TGCAGCGTTGTTACCGCGGGGCAGCCCCAGCATTTT,CSVVTAGQPQHF
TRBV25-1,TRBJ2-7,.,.,TGTGCCAGCAGTGAAGGTCTCTACGAGCAGTACTTC,CASSEGLYEQYF
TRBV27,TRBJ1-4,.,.,TGTGCCAGCACCGCCGGGACTTTTAATGAAAAACTGTTTTTT,CASTAGTFNEKLFF
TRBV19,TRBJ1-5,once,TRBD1,TGTGCCAGCATCAGGGGGAGCAATCAGCCCCAGCATTTT,CASIRGSNQPQHF
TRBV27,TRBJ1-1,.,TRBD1,TGTGCCAGCAGTTTAGCCGGACAGGGAAGGTGGAACACTGAAGCTTTCTTT,CASSLAGQGRWNTEAFF
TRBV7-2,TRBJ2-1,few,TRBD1,TGTGCCAGCAGCTCCCAGGGGGCGGGTATTTATGAGCAGTTCTTC,CASSSQGAGIYEQFF
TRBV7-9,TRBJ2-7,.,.,TGTGCCAGCAGCTTAGGGGCCTACGAGCAGTACTTC,CASSLGAYEQYF
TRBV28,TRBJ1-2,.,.,TGTGCCAGCATCCAAATGGGGAGAGGAGGGTATGGCTACACCTTC,CASIQMGRGGYGYTF
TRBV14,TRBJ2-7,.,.,TGTGCCAGCAGCCAAGGGATCAAGAGCTCCTACGAGCAGTACTTC,CASSQGIKSSYEQYF
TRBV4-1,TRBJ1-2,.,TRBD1,TGCGCCAGCAGCGCATCCGGGACAGGGTATTTAGGTGGCTACACCTTC,CASSASGTGYLGGYTF
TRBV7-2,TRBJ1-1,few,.,TGTGCCAGCAGCTCGAAGTTTACGAACACTGAAGCTTTCTTT,CASSSKFTNTEAFF
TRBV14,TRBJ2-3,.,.,TGTGCCAGCGCCGGGGGCAGAGATACGCAGTATTTT,CASAGGRDTQYF
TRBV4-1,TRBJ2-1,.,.,TGCGCCAGCAGCCAAGATCCCCCTAGCCTTAGCTCCTACAATGAGCAGTTCTTC,CASSQDPPSLSSYNEQFF
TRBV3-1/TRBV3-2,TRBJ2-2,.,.,TGTGCCAGCAGCCCCAGGACAGGGAGGGACACCGGGGAGCTGTTTTTT,CASSPRTGRDTGELFF
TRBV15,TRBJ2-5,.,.,TGTGCCACCAGCAGAGAGCGGGAGACCCAGTACTTC,CATSRERETQYF
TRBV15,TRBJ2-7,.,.,TGTGCCACCAGCAGAGAGTCAGCGGAGCCCTTTCCTTACGAGCAGTACTTC,CATSRESAEPFPYEQYF
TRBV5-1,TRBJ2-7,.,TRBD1,TGCGCCAGCAGCTCCGGACAGGCTAGCTCCTACGAGCAGTACTTC,CASSSGQASSYEQYF
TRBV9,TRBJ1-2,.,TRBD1,TGTGCCAGCAGCGCCCAAGGACAGGCTGAAAGCTACACCTTC,CASSAQGQAESYTF
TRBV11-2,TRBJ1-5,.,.,TGTGCCAGCAGCTTAGGCCCCGCTAATCAGCCCCAGCATTTT,CASSLGPANQPQHF
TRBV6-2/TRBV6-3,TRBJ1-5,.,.,TGTGCCAGCAGATACTCAGCAGGGGTTTTCCGTCCGAATCAGCCCCAGCATTTT,CASRYSAGVFRPNQPQHF
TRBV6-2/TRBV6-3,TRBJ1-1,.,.,TGTGCCAGCAGTCGAATGAACACTGAAGCTTTCTTT,CASSRMNTEAFF
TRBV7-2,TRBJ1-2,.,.,TGTGCCAGCAGCGACTCAAGGGGGTATGGCTACACCTTC,CASSDSRGYGYTF
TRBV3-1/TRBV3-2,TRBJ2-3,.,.,TGTGCCAGCAGCCTAGGCGCTAGTGGGGGGCTCTCCACAGATACGCAGTATTTT,CASSLGASGGLSTDTQYF
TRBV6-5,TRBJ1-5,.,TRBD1,TGTGCCAGCAGTTACGGACAGGGGAGGCAGCCCCAGCATTTT,CASSYGQGRQPQHF
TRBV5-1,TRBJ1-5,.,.,TGCGCCAGCAGCTTGGAACTCGGTCCTAATCAGCCCCAGCATTTT,CASSLELGPNQPQHF
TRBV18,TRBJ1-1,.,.,TGTGCCAGCTCACCGAGAGCTGAAGGGCTCAACACTGAAGCTTTCTTT,CASSPRAEGLNTEAFF
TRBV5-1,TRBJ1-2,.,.,TGCGCCAGCAGCTTTGAATCGGGGAGAACAATTTATGGCTACACCTTC,CASSFESGRTIYGYTF
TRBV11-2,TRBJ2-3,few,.,TGTGCCAGCAGCCTCGGTACGGGCGGACCTAGCACAGATACGCAGTATTTT,CASSLGTGGPSTDTQYF
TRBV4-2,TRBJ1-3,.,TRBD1,TGTGCCAGCAGCCCCCGGACAGGGGTCGGAAACACCATATATTTT,CASSPRTGVGNTIYF
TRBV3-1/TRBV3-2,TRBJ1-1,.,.,TGTGCCAGCAGCCAAGAGTTTTGGCAGGCTGAAGCTTTCTTT,CASSQEFWQAEAFF
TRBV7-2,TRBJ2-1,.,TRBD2,TGTGCCAGCAGCCTAGGGCCCCCTAGCGGGGGGTTTTATGAGCAGTTCTTC,CASSLGPPSGGFYEQFF
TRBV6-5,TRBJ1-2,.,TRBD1,TGTGCCAGCAGTTATCAGGGGGCGCTCCCCCTGGGCTACACCTTC,CASSYQGALPLGYTF
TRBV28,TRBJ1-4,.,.,TGTGCCAGCAGTTTAATAGGGGGGATTAATGAAAAACTGTTTTTT,CASSLIGGINEKLFF
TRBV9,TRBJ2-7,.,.,TGTGCCAGCAGCTACCAGTCGGGACGGAGAATATACGAGCAGTACTTC,CASSYQSGRRIYEQYF
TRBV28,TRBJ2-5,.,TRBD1,TGTGCCAGCAGTCTCACAGGGGAAGGGGCGAGGAGAGAGACCCAGTACTTC,CASSLTGEGARRETQYF